The 10 T cell receptor beta chains below all came from one sample that was sequenced in a study of blood T cell repertoires in COVID-19. Sequenced by immunoSEQ multiplex PCR; TCRdb stores in-frame clones only, minus some. Counted here are about 140,000 clones, approximately 88% occurring once; the ten biggest clones make up 5.5%. Sequenced: PBMCs or T cells enriched from blood (not recorded which). The receptors here all came from a man between 40 and 49 years old with acute COVID-19.

The V gene is TRBV7-9, the J gene TRBJ1-1; TRBD1 aligns across 8 bases. J lost 3 bases, V lost 5 bases, and 5 bases had no gene match. The germline CDR1 and CDR2 sequences are SEHNR and FQNEAQ (reference sequence). The CDR3 contains 14 residues. CDR3 region: CASSVNRGDTEAFF. CDR3 nucleotides: TGTGCCAGCAGCGTAAACAGGGGGGACACTGAAGCTTTCTTT.

The chain has TRBV30 and TRBJ1-1; the D is unclear. Trimming shortened V by 3 bases and J by 7 bases, and 12 bases separated the two germline ends. The germline V gene has CDR1 GTSNPN and CDR2 SVGIG (reference sequence). The CDR3 is made up of 12 amino acids. In nucleotides, the CDR3 is TGTGCCTGGAGATATTTGGCCCTTGAAGCTTTCTTT. The encoded protein is CAWRYLALEAFF.

The chain uses TRBV14 and TRBJ1-1; a possible D gene is TRBD1 (5 bases). The length of the CDR3 is 14 residues. V was cut by 5 bases and J by 2 bases, with 12 bases left in between. Germline CDR1 reads SGHDN; CDR2 reads FVKESK. CDR3 protein: CASSGRQFNTEAFF. CDR3 DNA: TGTGCCAGCAGCGGGCGACAGTTTAACACTGAAGCTTTCTTT.

The J gene is TRBJ1-4, the V gene TRBV9, with 9 bases fitting TRBD1. Trimming cost V 0 bases and J 7 bases; bases outside gene matches: 7. The CDR3 runs 16 residues. Germline V gene data show CDR1 as SGDLS and CDR2 as YYNGEE. The CDR3 DNA sequence: TGTGCCAGCAGCGTAGGCGTAAGACAGGGGGGTGAAAAACTGTTTTTT. It translates to CASSVGVRQGGEKLFF.

The chain links TRBV4-3 to TRBJ2-3, with unresolved D. This CDR3 is 16 amino acids long. Germline CDR1 LGHNA, CDR2 YSLEER. Trimming cost V 0 bases and J 0 bases, with 10 bases left between them. CDR3 protein: CASSQDVSASTDTQYF. The CDR3, as DNA: TGCGCCAGCAGCCAAGATGTGAGCGCCAGCACAGATACGCAGTATTTT.

The gene calls are TRBV30 and TRBJ1-4; unclear D gene. Trimming pared 0 bases from V and 3 bases from J, leaving 8 bases between. The germline V gene encodes CDR1 GTSNPN and CDR2 SVGIG (reference sequence). The CDR3 has 14 residues. The CDR3 reads CAWSVGGANEKLFF. DNA of the CDR3: TGTGCCTGGAGTGTAGGCGGTGCTAATGAAAAACTGTTTTTT.

The CDR3 nucleotides read TGTGCCAACCAACAGGGTACGAACACTGAAGCTTTCTTT. Protein product: CANQQGTNTEAFF. The chain couples TRBV2 to TRBJ1-1; D is possibly TRBD1 (6 bases). The CDR3 runs to 13 residues. Between the trimmed V and J ends, which lost 10 bases and 1 base, there was a span of 13 bases. Germline V gene lookup returns CDR1 SNHLY and CDR2 FYNNEI.

J is TRBJ2-7 and V is TRBV19; 7 nucleotides agree with TRBD1. The CDR3 is 12 residues long. Germline loops: CDR1 LNHDA, CDR2 SQIVND (reference sequence). Unmatched junction bases numbered 2, after V lost 8 bases and J lost 1 base. CDR3 sequence reads: CASETGSYEQYF. CDR3 nucleotides: TGTGCCAGTGAGACAGGGTCCTACGAGCAGTACTTC. Variable domain in full (rest from reference TRBV19 and TRBJ2-7): DGGITQSPKYLFRKEGQNVTLSCEQNLNHDAMYWYRQDPGQGLRLIYYSQIVNDFQKGDIAEGYSVSREKKESFPLTVTSAQKNPTAFYLCASETGSYEQYFGPGTRLTVT.

This clone is a singleton in its sample. The chain combines TRBV6-1 with TRBJ2-1; D is undetermined. The CDR3 totals 13 residues. The ends were cut back, 1 base at V and 12 bases at J, with 13 bases in the middle. Per germline, CDR1 MNHNS and CDR2 SASEGT. CDR3 coding DNA: TGTGCCAGCAGTGAAGGCCCGACTGTGAGGCAGTTCTTC. Translated: CASSEGPTVRQFF.

The chain links TRBV4-3 to TRBJ2-1; the match to TRBD2 covers 10 bases. CDR1 is LGHNA, CDR2 YSLEER, per germline. This CDR3 is 14 amino acids long. With V trimmed by 2 bases and J by 10 bases, 5 bases remained unmatched. The CDR3 nucleotides are TGCGCCAGCAGCCAACTAGCGGGGGCAGCGGAGCAGTTCTTC. This encodes CASSQLAGAAEQFF.